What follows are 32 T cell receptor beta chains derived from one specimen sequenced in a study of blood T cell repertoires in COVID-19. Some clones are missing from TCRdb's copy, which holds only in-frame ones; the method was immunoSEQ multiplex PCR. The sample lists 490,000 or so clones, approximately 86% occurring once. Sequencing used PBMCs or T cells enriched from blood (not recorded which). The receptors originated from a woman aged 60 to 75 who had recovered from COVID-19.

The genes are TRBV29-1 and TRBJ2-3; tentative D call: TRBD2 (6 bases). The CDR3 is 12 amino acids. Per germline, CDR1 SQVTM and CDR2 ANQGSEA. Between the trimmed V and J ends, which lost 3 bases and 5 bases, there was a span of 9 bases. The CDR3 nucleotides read TGCAGCGTTGAGGAGGGTGGAGATACGCAGTATTTT. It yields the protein CSVEEGGDTQYF.

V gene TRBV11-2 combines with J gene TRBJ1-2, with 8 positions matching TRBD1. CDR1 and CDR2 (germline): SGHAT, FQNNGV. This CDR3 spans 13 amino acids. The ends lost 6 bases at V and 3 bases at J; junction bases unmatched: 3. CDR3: CASRSGGDYGYTF. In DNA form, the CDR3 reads TGTGCCAGCAGATCAGGGGGCGACTATGGCTACACCTTC.

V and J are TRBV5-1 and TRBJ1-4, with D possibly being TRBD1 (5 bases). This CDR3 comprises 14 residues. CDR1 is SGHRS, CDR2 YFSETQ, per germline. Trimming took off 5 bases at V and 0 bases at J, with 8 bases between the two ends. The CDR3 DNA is TGCGCCAGCAGATCAGGGACAACTAATGAAAAACTGTTTTTT. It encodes CASRSGTTNEKLFF.

The CDR3 protein is CASSLPSGYEQFF. DNA for the CDR3: TGTGCCAGCAGCTTGCCTAGTGGGTATGAGCAGTTCTTC. This chain links TRBV5-6 with TRBJ2-1; D gene uncertain. Germline V gene lookup returns CDR1 SGHDT and CDR2 YYEEEE. The V end lost 1 base, the J end lost 8 bases, and 10 bases lay between the germline ends. This CDR3 contains 13 residues.

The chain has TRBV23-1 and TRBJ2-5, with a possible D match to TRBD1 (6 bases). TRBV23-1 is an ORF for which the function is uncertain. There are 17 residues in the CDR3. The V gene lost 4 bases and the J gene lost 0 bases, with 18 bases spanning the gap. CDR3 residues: CASSPTTGPLYQETQYF. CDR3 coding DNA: TGCGCCAGCAGTCCGACGACAGGCCCCCTGTACCAAGAGACCCAGTACTTC.

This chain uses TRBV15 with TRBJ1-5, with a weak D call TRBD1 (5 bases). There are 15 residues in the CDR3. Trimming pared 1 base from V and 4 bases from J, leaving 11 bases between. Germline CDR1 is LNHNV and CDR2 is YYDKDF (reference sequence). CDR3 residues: CATSRVGGGNQPQHF. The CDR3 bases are TGTGCCACCAGCAGAGTCGGGGGGGGAAATCAGCCCCAGCATTTT.

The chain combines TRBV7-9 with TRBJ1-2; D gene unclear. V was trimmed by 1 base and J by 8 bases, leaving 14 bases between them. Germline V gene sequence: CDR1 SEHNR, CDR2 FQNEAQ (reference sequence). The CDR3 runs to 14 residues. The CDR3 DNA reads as TGTGCCAGCAGCTTAGTGGGTCATCAGAGGGGCTACACCTTC. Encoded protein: CASSLVGHQRGYTF.

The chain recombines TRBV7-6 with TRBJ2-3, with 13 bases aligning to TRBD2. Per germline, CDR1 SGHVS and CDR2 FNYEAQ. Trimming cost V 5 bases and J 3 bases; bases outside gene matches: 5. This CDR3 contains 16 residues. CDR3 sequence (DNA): TGTGCCAGCAGCCCGTGGACTAGCGGGGGAACAGATACGCAGTATTTT. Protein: CASSPWTSGGTDTQYF. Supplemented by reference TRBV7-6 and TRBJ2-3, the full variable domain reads GAGVSQSPRYKVTKRGQDVALRCDPISGHVSLYWYRQALGQGPEFLTYFNYEAQQDKSGLPNDRFSAERPEGSISTLTIQRTEQRDSAMYRCASSPWTSGGTDTQYFGPGTRLTVL.

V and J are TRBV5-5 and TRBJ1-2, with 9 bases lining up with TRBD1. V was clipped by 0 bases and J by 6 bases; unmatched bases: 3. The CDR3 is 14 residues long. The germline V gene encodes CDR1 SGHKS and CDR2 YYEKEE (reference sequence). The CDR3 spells CASSLGWTGDGYTF. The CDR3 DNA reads TGTGCCAGCAGCTTGGGCTGGACAGGGGATGGCTACACCTTC.

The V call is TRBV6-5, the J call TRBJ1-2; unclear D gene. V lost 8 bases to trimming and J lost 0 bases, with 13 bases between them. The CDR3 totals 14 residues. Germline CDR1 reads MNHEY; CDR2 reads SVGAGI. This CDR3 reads CASSPGGSNYGYTF. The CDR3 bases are TGTGCCAGCTCCCCCGGAGGGTCTAACTATGGCTACACCTTC.

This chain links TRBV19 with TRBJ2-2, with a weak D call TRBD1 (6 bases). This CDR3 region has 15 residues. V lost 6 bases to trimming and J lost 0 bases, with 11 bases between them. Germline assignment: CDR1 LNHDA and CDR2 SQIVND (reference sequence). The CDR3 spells CASSPGQSNTGELFF. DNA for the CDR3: TGTGCCAGTAGCCCTGGACAGTCGAACACCGGGGAGCTGTTTTTT. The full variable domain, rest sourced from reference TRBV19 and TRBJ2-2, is DGGITQSPKYLFRKEGQNVTLSCEQNLNHDAMYWYRQDPGQGLRLIYYSQIVNDFQKGDIAEGYSVSREKKESFPLTVTSAQKNPTAFYLCASSPGQSNTGELFFGEGSRLTVL.

DNA of the CDR3: TGTGCCAGCAGAACGGTGTTTGGTGAAAAACTGTTTTTT. This sequence encodes CASRTVFGEKLFF. The V and J genes are TRBV6-5 and TRBJ1-4; unclear D gene. The CDR3 covers 13 residues. The germline CDR1 and CDR2 sequences are MNHEY and SVGAGI. V dropped 6 bases and J dropped 7 bases, with 12 bases sitting between them.

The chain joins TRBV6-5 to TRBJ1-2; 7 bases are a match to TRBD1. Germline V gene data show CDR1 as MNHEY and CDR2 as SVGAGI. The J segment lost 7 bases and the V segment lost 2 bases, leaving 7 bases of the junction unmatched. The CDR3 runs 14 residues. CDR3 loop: CASSYDREVGGYTF. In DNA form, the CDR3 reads TGTGCCAGCAGTTACGACAGGGAGGTTGGTGGCTACACCTTC.

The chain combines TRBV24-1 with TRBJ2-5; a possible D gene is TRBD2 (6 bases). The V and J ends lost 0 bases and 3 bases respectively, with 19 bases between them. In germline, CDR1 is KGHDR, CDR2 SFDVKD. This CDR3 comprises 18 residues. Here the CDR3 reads CATSDLPEGRAGKETQYF. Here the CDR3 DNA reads TGTGCCACCAGTGATTTGCCCGAAGGGCGGGCGGGGAAAGAGACCCAGTACTTC.

CDR3 DNA sequence: TGTGCCACCAGTGACTCTCCTTTGACAGGGTTGAATGAGCAGTTCTTC. It codes for CATSDSPLTGLNEQFF. The V call is TRBV24-1, the J call TRBJ2-1; 7 positions match TRBD1. With V trimmed by 4 bases and J by 7 bases, 12 bases remained unmatched. CDR1 is KGHDR and CDR2 is SFDVKD in the germline V gene. This CDR3 is 16 amino acids long.

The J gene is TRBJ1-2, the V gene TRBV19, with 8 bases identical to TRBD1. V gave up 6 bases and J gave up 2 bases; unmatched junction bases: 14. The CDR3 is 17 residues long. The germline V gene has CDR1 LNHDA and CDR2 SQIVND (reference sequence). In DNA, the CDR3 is TGTGCCAGTAGGATCCATAATTTTGGACAGGGAAACTATGGCTACACCTTC. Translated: CASRIHNFGQGNYGYTF.

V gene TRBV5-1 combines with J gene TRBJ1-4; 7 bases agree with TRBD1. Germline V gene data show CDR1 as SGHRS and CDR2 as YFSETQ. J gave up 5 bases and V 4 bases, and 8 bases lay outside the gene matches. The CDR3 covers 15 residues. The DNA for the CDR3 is TGCGCCAGCAGCCCCGGGGGACAGAACAATGAAAAACTGTTTTTT. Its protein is CASSPGGQNNEKLFF. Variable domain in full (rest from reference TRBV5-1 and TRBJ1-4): KAGVTQTPRYLIKTRGQQVTLSCSPISGHRSVSWYQQTPGQGLQFLFEYFSETQRNKGNFPGRFSGRQFSNSRSEMNVSTLELGDSALYLCASSPGGQNNEKLFFGSGTQLSVL.

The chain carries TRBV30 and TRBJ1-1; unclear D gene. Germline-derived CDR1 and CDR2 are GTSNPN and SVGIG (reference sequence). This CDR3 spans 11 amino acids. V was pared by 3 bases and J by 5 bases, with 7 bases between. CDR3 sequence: CAWRRETEAFF. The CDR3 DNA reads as TGTGCCTGGAGGAGGGAAACTGAAGCTTTCTTT.

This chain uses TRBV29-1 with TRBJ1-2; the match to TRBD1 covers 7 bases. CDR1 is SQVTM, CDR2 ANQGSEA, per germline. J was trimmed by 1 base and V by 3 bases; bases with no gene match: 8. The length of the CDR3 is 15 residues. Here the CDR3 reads CSVDKGAEDNYGYTF. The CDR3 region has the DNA TGCAGCGTTGATAAGGGGGCGGAAGATAACTATGGCTACACCTTC.

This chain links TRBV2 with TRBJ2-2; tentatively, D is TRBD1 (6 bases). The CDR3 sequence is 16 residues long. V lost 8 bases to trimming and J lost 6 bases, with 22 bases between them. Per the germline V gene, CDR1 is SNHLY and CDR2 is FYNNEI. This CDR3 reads CASHNTPRSGAGELFF. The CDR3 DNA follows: TGTGCCAGCCACAATACCCCTCGGTCAGGGGCCGGGGAGCTGTTTTTT.

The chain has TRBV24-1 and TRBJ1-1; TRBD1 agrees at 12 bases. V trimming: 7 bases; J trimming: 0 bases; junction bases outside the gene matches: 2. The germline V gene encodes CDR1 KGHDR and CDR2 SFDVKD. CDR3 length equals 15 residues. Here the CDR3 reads CATRGQGAMNTEAFF. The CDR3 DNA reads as TGTGCCACCAGGGGACAGGGGGCGATGAACACTGAAGCTTTCTTT.

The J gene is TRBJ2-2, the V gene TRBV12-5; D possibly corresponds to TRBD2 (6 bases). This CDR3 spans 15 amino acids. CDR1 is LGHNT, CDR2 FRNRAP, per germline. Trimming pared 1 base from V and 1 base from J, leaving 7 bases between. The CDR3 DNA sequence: TGTGCTAGTGGTTTGGGGAGGGGGAACACCGGGGAGCTGTTTTTT. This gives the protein CASGLGRGNTGELFF.

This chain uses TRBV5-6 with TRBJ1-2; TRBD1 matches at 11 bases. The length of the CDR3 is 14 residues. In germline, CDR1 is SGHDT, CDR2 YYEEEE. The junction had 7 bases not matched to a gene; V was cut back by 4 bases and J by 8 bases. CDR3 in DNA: TGTGCCAGCAGCCCTGGACAGGGGGCGTGGGGCTACACCTTC. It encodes CASSPGQGAWGYTF.

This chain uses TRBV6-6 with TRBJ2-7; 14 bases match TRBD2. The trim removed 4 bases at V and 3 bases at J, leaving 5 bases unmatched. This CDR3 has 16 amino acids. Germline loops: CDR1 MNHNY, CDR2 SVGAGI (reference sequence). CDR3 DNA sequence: TGTGCCAGCAGTTCGACTAGCGGGGGGGCCGTCTACGAGCAGTACGTC. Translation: CASSSTSGGAVYEQYV.

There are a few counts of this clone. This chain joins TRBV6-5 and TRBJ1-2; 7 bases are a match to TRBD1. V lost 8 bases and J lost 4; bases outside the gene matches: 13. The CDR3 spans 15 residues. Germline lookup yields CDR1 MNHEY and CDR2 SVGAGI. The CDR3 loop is CASRPVGQLFYGYTF. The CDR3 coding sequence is TGTGCCAGCCGTCCCGTGGGACAGCTATTCTATGGCTACACCTTC.

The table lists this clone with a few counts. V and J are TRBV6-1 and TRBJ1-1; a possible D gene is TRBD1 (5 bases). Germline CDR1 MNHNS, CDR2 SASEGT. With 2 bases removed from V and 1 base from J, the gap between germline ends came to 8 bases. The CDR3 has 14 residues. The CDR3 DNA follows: TGTGCCAGCAGTGAACGGGGGGAGAACACTGAAGCTTTCTTT. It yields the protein CASSERGENTEAFF.

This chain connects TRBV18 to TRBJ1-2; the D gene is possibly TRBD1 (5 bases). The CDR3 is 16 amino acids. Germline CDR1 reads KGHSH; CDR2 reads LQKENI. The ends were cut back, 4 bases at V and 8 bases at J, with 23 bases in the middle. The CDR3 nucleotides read TGTGCCAGCTCACGTAGCAGGGAAGGAGGGACTGGCGGCTACACCTTC. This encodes CASSRSREGGTGGYTF.

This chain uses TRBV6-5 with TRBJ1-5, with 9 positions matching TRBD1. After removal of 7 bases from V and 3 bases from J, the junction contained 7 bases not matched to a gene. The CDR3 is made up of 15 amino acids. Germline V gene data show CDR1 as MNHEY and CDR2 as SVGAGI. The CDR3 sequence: CASTPGQGFNQPQHF. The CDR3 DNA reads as TGTGCCAGCACCCCGGGACAGGGATTCAATCAGCCCCAGCATTTT.

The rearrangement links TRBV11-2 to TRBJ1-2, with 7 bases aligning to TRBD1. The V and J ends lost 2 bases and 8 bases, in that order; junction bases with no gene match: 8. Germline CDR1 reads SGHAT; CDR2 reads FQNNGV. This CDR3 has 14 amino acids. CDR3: CASSLLTGDRGYTF. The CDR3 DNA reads TGTGCCAGCAGCTTACTAACAGGGGACCGCGGCTACACCTTC.

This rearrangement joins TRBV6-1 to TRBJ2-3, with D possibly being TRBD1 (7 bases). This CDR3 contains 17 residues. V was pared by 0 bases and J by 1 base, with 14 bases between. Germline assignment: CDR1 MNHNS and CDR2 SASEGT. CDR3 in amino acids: CASSEAEGAYGTDTQYF. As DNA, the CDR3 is TGTGCCAGCAGTGAAGCGGAGGGGGCGTACGGCACAGATACGCAGTATTTT.

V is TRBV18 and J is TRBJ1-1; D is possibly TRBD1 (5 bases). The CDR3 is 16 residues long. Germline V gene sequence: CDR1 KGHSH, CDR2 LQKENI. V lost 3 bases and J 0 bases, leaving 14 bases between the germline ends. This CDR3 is CASSPSMTVMNTEAFF. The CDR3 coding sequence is TGTGCCAGCTCACCCAGTATGACAGTCATGAACACTGAAGCTTTCTTT.

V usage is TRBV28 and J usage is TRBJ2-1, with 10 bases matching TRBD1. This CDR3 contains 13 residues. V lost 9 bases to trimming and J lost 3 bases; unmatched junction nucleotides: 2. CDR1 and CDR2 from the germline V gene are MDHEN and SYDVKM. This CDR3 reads CASGQGGYNEQFF. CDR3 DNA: TGTGCCAGTGGACAGGGGGGCTACAATGAGCAGTTCTTC.